These 9 T cell receptor beta chains originate from one sample sequenced in a study of cytomegalovirus exposure and HLA in healthy donors. PCR used 60 Vbeta primers and 13 Jbeta primers. The protocol was immunoSEQ multiplex PCR, while the TCRdb copy is restricted to in-frame clones and leaves out a portion. The sample includes around 53,000 clones, around 70% of them seen just once. Sequenced input: PBMCs. These TCRs come from a man between 18 and 29 years old in good health and CMV-seronegative.

This clone was counted a single time. V and J are TRBV2 and TRBJ1-2; no firm D call. V was pared by 4 bases and J by 0 bases, with 12 bases between. CDR1 is SNHLY, CDR2 FYNNEI, per germline. CDR3 length: 15 residues. The CDR3 nucleotides read TGTGCCAGCAGTGTAACCCAAGCCCCTAACTATGGCTACACCTTC. It encodes CASSVTQAPNYGYTF.

This clone has a handful of counts. V and J are TRBV18 and TRBJ1-5; no clear D. The CDR3 consists of 13 residues. CDR1 is KGHSH, CDR2 LQKENI, per germline. The V and J ends lost 2 bases and 6 bases respectively, with 8 bases between them. CDR3 loop: CASSPTGSQPQHF. For the CDR3, the DNA is TGTGCCAGCTCACCAACGGGGTCTCAGCCCCAGCATTTT.

The V and J genes are TRBV6-5 and TRBJ1-2; D gene uncertain. V was shortened by 8 bases and J by 6 bases, with 13 bases between the two germline ends. From germline, CDR1 is MNHEY and CDR2 SVGAGI. The CDR3 is 12 amino acids. The CDR3 is CASGQDHHGYTF. CDR3 nucleotides: TGTGCCAGCGGCCAGGATCACCATGGCTACACCTTC.

This chain links TRBV29-1 with TRBJ2-7, with D perhaps matching TRBD1 (5 bases). This CDR3 contains 13 residues. Per germline, CDR1 SQVTM and CDR2 ANQGSEA. Trimming removed 3 bases at V and 0 bases at J, with 9 bases between. This chain's CDR3 is CSVDLQGSYEQYF. The CDR3 region has the DNA TGCAGCGTTGATCTCCAGGGCTCCTACGAGCAGTACTTC.

The count of this clone is one. This chain links TRBV30 with TRBJ1-6, with D maybe TRBD1 (5 bases). Trimming pared 7 bases from V and 8 bases from J, leaving 15 bases between. This CDR3 has 13 amino acids. Per the germline V gene, CDR1 is GTSNPN and CDR2 is SVGIG (reference sequence). The CDR3 nucleotides read TGTGCCTTCCTCCTAAGGGGTGATTCACCCCTCCACTTT. It specifies CAFLLRGDSPLHF.

This rearrangement joins TRBV7-2 to TRBJ2-1; D might be TRBD1 (5 bases). The germline V and J ends were trimmed by 1 base and 7 bases, with 8 bases remaining between them. The CDR3 loop spans 13 amino acids. Per germline, CDR1 SGHTA and CDR2 FQGNSA. CDR3 nucleotide sequence: TGTGCCAGCAGCTTAGGGGGCCCAAATGAGCAGTTCTTC. Protein: CASSLGGPNEQFF.

The V gene is TRBV5-1, the J gene TRBJ1-1, with TRBD1 matching over 9 bases. The CDR3 runs to 12 residues. Germline V gives CDR1 SGHRS, CDR2 YFSETQ. V shed 7 bases, J shed 5 bases, and the junction held 3 bases outside the gene matches. The CDR3: CASGTGRTEAFF. For the CDR3, the DNA is TGCGCCAGCGGGACAGGGAGGACTGAAGCTTTCTTT.

CDR3 protein: CASSWSGSTDTQYF. The DNA of the CDR3 is TGTGCCAGCAGTTGGAGCGGGAGCACAGATACGCAGTATTTT. J is TRBJ2-3 and V is TRBV27; perhaps TRBD2 as D (6 bases). Germline CDR1 is MNHEY and CDR2 is SMNVEV (reference sequence). The CDR3 has 14 residues. V was clipped by 4 bases and J by 0 bases, with 8 bases between them.

The genes are TRBV2 and TRBJ1-5; 7 bases agree with TRBD1. CDR3 length: 14 residues. CDR1 and CDR2 from the germline V gene are SNHLY and FYNNEI. The V and J ends lost 6 bases and 4 bases, in that order; junction bases with no gene match: 6. The CDR3, as DNA: TGTGCCAGCAGCCAAACAGGGGCAAATCAGCCCCAGCATTTT. This sequence encodes CASSQTGANQPQHF.